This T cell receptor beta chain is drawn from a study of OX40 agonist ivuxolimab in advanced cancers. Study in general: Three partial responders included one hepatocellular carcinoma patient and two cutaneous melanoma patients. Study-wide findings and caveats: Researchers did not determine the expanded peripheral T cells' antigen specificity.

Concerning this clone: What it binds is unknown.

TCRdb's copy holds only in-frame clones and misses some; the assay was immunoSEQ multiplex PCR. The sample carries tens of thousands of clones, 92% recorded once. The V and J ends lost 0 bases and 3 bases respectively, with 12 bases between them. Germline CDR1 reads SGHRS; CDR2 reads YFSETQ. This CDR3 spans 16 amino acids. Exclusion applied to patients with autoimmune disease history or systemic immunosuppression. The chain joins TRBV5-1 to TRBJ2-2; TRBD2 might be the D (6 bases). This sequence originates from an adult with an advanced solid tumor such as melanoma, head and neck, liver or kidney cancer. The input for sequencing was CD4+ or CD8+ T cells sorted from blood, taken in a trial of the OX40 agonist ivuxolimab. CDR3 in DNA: TGCGCCAGCAGCTTGGGCCCAGCGGGTTACACCGGGGAGCTGTTTTTT. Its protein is CASSLGPAGYTGELFF.